This TCR beta chain was retrieved from a study of cytomegalovirus exposure and HLA in healthy donors. Study as a whole: An earlier analysis identified under 130 million unique TCR beta sequences in 150 million to 200 million T cells.

Each donor's status was that of a healthy bone marrow donor. Germline-derived CDR1 and CDR2 are SGDLS and YYNGEE. With V trimmed by 0 bases and J by 4 bases, 4 bases remained unmatched. The CDR3 is 16 residues long. The PCR was carried out with 60 Vbeta primers and 13 Jbeta primers. Per the original data handling: Later, an analysis found around 80 million unique TCR beta chains, and 10 million to 11 million of these were shared. The method was immunoSEQ multiplex PCR; TCRdb's version includes in-frame clones alone and lacks a portion of them. V, J and clone size were drawn from that table, and D and trimming were deduced from the DNA. The table shows 150,000 or so clones, with about 88% occurring only once.

This TCR was sampled from a young woman in good health and CMV-seronegative. This chain uses TRBV9 with TRBJ2-1, with 10 bases lining up with TRBD2. What was sequenced was PBMCs. CDR3 sequence reads: CASSVVGTSEYNEQFF. CDR3 DNA sequence: TGTGCCAGCAGCGTAGTTGGGACTAGCGAATACAATGAGCAGTTCTTC.